The subject of this entry is one T cell receptor (beta chain). The data belong to a study of T cell changes during pregnancy in multiple sclerosis. Using immunoSEQ multiplex PCR, the repertoire was profiled, and TCRdb retains in-frame clones only, with some absent. The sample lists about 100,000 clones; 90% to 95% were seen once. The CDR3 covers 16 residues. With 2 bases clipped from V and 1 base from J, the junction kept 2 bases outside the gene matches. The V gene's germline CDR1 is LNHNV and CDR2 YYDKDF (reference sequence). This sample comprised peripheral blood, obtained after pregnancy. The chain is built from TRBV15 and TRBJ2-2, with TRBD2 identical over 9 bases. The sequence was collected from a female donor with multiple sclerosis, enrolled in a pregnancy study. CDR3 sequence (DNA): TGTGCCACCAGCAGATCACTAGCGGGGAACACCGGGGAGCTGTTTTTT. The encoded protein is CATSRSLAGNTGELFF.